The T cell receptor (beta chain) described here comes from a study of beta chain features in type 1 diabetes. Expressed TCRB transcripts were sequenced, since all the RNA that had been isolated was reverse transcribed. Millions of reads, on average, came from each naive, central memory and regulatory T cell sample. Here immunoSEQ multiplex PCR was the method, and the copy in TCRdb shows in-frame clones only, minus some. The sample consists of over 300,000 clones, roughly 8% of them appearing once. Germline loops: CDR1 MNHEY, CDR2 SMNVEV (reference sequence). This CDR3 is 13 amino acids long. After removal of 8 bases from V and 3 bases from J, the junction contained 4 bases not matched to a gene.

This TCR was sampled from a woman between 18 and 29 years old in good health. This sequence joins TRBV27 and TRBJ2-1, with 7 bases fitting TRBD1. The sequencing sample was made of central memory CD4+ T cells from blood. The CDR3 reads CASSGQNYNEQFF. The CDR3 nucleotides are TGTGCCAGCTCGGGACAGAACTACAATGAGCAGTTCTTC.